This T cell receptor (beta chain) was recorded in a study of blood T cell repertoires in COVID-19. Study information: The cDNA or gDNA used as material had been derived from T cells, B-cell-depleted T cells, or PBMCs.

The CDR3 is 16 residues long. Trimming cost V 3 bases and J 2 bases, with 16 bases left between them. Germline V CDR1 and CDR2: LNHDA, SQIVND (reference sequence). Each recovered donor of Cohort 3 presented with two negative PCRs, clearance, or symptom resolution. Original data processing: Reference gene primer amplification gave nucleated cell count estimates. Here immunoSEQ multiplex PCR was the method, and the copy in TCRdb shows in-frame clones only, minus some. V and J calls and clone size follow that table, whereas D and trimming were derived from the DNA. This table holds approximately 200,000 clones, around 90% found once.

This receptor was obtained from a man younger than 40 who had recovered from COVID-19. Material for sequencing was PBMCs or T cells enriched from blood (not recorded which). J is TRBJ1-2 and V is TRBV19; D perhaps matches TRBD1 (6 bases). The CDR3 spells CASSITTGTINYGYTF. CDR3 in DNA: TGTGCCAGTAGTATCACGACCGGGACAATAAACTATGGCTACACCTTC.